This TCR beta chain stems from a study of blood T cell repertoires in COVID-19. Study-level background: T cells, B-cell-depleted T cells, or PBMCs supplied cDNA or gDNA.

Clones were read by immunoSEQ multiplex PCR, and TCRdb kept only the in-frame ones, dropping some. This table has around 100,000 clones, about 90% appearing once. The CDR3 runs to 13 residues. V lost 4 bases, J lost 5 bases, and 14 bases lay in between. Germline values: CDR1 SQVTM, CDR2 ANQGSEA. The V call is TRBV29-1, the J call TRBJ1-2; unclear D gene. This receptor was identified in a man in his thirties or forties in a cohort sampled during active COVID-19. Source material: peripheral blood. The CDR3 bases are TGCAGCGTTGCGAACGCAGCGAGGTATGGCTACACCTTC. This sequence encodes CSVANAARYGYTF. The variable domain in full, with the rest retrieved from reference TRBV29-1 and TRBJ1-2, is SAVISQKPSRDICQRGTSLTIQCQVDSQVTMMFWYRQQPGQSLTLIATANQGSEATYESGFVIDKFPISRPNLTFSTLTVSNMSPEDSSIYLCSVANAARYGYTFGSGTRLTVV.